This T cell receptor beta chain was observed in a study of blood T cell repertoires in COVID-19. Profiling relied on immunoSEQ multiplex PCR, and the TCRdb table lists in-frame clones only, not all of them. Of about 200,000 clones listed, more than 70% are singletons. This CDR3 has 15 amino acids. Per the germline V gene, CDR1 is SGDLS and CDR2 is YYNGEE. The J segment lost 3 bases and the V segment lost 3 bases, leaving 8 bases of the junction unmatched. The sequenced sample consisted of peripheral blood. V gene TRBV9 combines with J gene TRBJ2-5, with TRBD1 identical over 7 bases. This clonotype originated in a human donor in a cohort sampled during active COVID-19. The CDR3 sequence is CASSGTGTVKETQYF. In DNA form, the CDR3 reads TGTGCCAGCAGCGGCACCGGGACAGTGAAAGAGACCCAGTACTTC.